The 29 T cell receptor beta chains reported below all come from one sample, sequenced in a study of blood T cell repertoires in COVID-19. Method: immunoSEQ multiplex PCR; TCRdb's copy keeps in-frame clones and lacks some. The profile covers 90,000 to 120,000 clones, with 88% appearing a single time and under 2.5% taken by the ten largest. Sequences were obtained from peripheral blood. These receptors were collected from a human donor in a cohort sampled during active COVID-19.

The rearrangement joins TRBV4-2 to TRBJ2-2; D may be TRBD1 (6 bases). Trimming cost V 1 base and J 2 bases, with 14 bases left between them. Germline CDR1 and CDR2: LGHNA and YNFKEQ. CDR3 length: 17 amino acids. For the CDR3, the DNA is TGTGCCAGCAGCCAAGGAGGGTCCAGGGGAAACACCGGGGAGCTGTTTTTT. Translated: CASSQGGSRGNTGELFF.

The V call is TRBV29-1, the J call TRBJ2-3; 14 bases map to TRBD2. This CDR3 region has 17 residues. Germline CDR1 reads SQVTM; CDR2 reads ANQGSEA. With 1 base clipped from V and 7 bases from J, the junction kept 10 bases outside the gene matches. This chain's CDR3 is CSVEAAGLAGEMNTQYF. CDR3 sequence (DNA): TGCAGCGTTGAAGCCGCGGGACTAGCGGGAGAGATGAATACGCAGTATTTT.

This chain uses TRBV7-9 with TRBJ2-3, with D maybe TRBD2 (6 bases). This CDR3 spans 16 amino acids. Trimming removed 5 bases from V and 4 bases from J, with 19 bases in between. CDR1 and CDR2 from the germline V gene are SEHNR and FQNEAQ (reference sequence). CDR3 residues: CASSPPGRGMADTQYF. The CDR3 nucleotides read TGTGCCAGCAGCCCACCCGGGCGGGGAATGGCAGATACGCAGTATTTT.

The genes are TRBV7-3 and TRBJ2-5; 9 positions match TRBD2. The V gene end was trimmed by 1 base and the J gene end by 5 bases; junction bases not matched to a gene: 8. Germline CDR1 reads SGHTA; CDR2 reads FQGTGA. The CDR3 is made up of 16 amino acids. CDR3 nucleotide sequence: TGTGCCAGCAGCTTAATGGCGGGGGGGCCTGCTGAGACCCAGTACTTC. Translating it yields CASSLMAGGPAETQYF.

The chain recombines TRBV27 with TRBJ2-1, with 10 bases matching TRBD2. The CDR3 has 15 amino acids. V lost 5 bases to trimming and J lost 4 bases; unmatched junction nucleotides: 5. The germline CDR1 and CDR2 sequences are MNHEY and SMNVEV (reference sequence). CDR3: CASSPSGSGYNEQFF. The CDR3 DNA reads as TGTGCCAGCAGTCCTAGCGGGAGCGGTTACAATGAGCAGTTCTTC.

For the CDR3, the DNA is TGTGCCAGCACCTCCATAACAGGAGCTTTCTTT. It translates to CASTSITGAFF. The rearrangement uses TRBV12-3 or TRBV12-4 and TRBJ1-1, with D possibly matching TRBD1 (5 bases). The CDR3 totals 11 residues. The V end lost 7 bases, the J end lost 10 bases, and 13 bases lay between the germline ends.

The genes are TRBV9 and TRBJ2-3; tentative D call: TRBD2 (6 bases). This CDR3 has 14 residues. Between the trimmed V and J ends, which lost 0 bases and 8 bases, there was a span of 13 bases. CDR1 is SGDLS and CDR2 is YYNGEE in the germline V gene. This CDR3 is CASSVEDYTGTQYF. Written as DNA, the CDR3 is TGTGCCAGCAGCGTAGAGGACTACACCGGTACGCAGTATTTT. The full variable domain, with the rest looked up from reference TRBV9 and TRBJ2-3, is DSGVTQTPKHLITATGQRVTLRCSPRSGDLSVYWYQQSLDQGLQFLIQYYNGEERAKGNILERFSAQQFPDLHSELNLSSLELGDSALYFCASSVEDYTGTQYFGPGTRLTVL.

The CDR3 nucleotides read TGCGCCAGCAGCCAAGTCGGGGTTGGGCAGCCCCAGCATTTT. Protein sequence: CASSQVGVGQPQHF. This sequence joins TRBV4-1 and TRBJ1-5; D gene unclear. Germline V gene lookup returns CDR1 MGHRA and CDR2 YSYEKL. V dropped 1 base and J dropped 7 bases, with 11 bases sitting between them. The CDR3 covers 14 residues.

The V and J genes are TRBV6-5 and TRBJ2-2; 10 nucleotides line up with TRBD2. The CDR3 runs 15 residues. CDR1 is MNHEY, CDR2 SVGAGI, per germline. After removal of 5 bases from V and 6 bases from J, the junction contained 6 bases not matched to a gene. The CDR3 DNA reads TGTGCCAGCAGTAGCCCTAGCGGGAGCCCCGGGGAGCTGTTTTTT. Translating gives CASSSPSGSPGELFF.

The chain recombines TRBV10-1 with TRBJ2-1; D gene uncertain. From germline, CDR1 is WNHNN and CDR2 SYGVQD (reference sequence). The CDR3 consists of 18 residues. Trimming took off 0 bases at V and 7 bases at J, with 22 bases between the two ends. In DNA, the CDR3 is TGCGCCAGCAGTGAGTCGACGTATGGAGTGACCGAACGAAATGAGCAGTTCTTC. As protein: CASSESTYGVTERNEQFF.

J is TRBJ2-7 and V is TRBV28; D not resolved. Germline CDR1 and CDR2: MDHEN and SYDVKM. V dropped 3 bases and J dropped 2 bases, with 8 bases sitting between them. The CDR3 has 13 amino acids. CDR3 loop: CASSLSETYEQYF. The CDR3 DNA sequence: TGTGCCAGCAGTTTGTCCGAGACCTACGAGCAGTACTTC.

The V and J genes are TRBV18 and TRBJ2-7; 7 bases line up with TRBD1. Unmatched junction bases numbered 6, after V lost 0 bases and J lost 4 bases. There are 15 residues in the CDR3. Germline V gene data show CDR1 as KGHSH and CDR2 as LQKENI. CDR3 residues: CASSPPTGTGYEQYF. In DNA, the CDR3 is TGTGCCAGCTCACCACCGACAGGGACGGGTTACGAGCAGTACTTC.

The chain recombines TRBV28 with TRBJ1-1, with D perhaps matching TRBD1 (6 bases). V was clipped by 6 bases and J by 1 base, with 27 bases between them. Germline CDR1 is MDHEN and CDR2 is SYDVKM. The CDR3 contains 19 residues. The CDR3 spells CASSGGRSSPGVRNTEAFF. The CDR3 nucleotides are TGTGCCAGCAGCGGGGGGCGGAGTTCCCCAGGGGTGCGGAACACTGAAGCTTTCTTT. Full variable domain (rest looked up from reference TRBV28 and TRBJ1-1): DVKVTQSSRYLVKRTGEKVFLECVQDMDHENMFWYRQDPGLGLRLIYFSYDVKMKEKGDIPEGYSVSREKKERFSLILESASTNQTSMYLCASSGGRSSPGVRNTEAFFGQGTRLTVV.

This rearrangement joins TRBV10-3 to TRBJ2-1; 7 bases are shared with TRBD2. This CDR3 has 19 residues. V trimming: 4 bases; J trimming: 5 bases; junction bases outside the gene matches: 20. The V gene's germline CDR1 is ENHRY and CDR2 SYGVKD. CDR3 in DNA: TGTGCCATCAGTGCCACCGGAGCGGGGCCTCCCCCAAGGCACAATGAGCAGTTCTTC. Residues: CAISATGAGPPPRHNEQFF.

The CDR3 nucleotides are TGTGCCAGCAGTTCGGACAGGGGGCCGGGCGGGGAGCTGTTTTTT. It codes for CASSSDRGPGGELFF. The chain couples TRBV27 to TRBJ2-2, with 11 bases lining up with TRBD1. CDR1 is MNHEY and CDR2 is SMNVEV in the germline V gene (reference sequence). There are 15 residues in the CDR3. Trimming at V came to 4 bases and at J to 7 bases, leaving 5 bases not matched to a gene.

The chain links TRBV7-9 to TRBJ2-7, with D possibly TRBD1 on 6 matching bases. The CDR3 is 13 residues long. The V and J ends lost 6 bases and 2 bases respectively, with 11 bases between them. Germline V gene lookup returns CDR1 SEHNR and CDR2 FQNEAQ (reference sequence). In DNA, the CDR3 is TGTGCCAGCAGTCCGGGACAAACCTACGAGCAGTACTTC. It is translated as CASSPGQTYEQYF.

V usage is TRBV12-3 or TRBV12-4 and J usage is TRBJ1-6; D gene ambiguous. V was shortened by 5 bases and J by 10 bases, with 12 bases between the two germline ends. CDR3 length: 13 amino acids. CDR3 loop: CASSNQVRSPLHF. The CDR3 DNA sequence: TGTGCCAGCAGTAATCAGGTTCGATCACCCCTCCACTTT.

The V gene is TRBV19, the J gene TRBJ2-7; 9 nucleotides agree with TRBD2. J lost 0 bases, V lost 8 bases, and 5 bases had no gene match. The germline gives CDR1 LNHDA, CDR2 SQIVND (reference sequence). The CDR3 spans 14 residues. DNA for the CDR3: TGTGCCAGTGGGGCTAGCGGGGCCTCCTACGAGCAGTACTTC. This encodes CASGASGASYEQYF.

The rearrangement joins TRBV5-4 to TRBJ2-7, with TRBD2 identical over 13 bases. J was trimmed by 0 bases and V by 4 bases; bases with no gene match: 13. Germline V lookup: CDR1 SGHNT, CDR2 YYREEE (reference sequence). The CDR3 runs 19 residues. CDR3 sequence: CASSPGLAGQPGVSYEQYF. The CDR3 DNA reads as TGTGCCAGCAGCCCGGGACTAGCGGGGCAACCTGGCGTCTCCTACGAGCAGTACTTC.

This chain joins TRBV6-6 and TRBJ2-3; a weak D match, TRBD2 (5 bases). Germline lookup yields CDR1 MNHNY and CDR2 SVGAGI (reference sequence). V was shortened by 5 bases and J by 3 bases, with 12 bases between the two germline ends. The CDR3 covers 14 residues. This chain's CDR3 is CASSEGMTTDTQYF. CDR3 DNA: TGTGCCAGCAGTGAGGGAATGACGACAGATACGCAGTATTTT.

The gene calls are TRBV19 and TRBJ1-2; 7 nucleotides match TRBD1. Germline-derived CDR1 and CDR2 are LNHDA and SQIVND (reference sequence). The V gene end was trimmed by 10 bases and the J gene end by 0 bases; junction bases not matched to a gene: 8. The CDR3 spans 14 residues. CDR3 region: CATTAGTANYGYTF. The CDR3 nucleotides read TGTGCCACAACCGCCGGGACAGCTAACTATGGCTACACCTTC.

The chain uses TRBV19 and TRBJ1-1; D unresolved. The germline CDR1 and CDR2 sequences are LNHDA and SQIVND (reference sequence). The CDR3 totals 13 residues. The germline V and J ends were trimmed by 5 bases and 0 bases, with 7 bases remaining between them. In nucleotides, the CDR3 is TGTGCCAGTAGTTACAGCTTGAACACTGAAGCTTTCTTT. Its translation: CASSYSLNTEAFF. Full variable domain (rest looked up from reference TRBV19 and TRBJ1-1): DGGITQSPKYLFRKEGQNVTLSCEQNLNHDAMYWYRQDPGQGLRLIYYSQIVNDFQKGDIAEGYSVSREKKESFPLTVTSAQKNPTAFYLCASSYSLNTEAFFGQGTRLTVV.

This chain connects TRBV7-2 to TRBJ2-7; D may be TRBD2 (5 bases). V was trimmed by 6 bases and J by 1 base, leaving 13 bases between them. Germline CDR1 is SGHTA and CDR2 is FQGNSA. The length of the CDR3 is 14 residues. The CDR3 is CASSSASKSYEQYF. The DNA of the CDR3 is TGTGCCAGCAGTAGCGCCTCGAAATCCTACGAGCAGTACTTC.

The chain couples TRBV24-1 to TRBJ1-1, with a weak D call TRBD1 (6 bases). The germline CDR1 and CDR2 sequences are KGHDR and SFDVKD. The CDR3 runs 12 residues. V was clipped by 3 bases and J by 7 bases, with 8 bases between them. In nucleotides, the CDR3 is TGTGCCACCAGTGATAGCAGGGGTGAAGCTTTCTTT. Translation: CATSDSRGEAFF.

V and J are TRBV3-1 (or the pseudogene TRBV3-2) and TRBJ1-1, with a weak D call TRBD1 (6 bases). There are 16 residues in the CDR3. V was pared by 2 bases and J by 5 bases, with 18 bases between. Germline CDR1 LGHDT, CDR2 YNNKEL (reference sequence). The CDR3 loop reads CASSQPERGAWTEAFF. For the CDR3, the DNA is TGTGCCAGCAGCCAACCCGAACGGGGGGCATGGACTGAAGCTTTCTTT.

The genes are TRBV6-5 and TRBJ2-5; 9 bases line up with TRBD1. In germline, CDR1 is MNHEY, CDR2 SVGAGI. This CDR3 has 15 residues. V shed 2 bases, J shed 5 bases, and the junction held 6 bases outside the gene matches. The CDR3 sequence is CASSYTGTGRETQYF. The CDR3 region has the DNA TGTGCCAGCAGTTACACCGGGACAGGGCGCGAGACCCAGTACTTC.

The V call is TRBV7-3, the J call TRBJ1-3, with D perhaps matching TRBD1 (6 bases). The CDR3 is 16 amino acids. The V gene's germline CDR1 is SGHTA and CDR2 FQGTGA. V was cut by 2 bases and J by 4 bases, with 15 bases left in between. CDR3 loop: CASSLQGQGVGNTIYF. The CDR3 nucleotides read TGTGCCAGCAGCTTACAGGGGCAGGGAGTGGGAAACACCATATATTTT.

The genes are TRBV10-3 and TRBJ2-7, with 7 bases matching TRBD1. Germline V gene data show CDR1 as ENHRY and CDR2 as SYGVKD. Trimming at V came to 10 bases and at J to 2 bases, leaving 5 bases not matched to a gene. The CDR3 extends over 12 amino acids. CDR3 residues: CATGQDPYEQYF. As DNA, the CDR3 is TGTGCCACTGGACAGGACCCCTACGAGCAGTACTTC.

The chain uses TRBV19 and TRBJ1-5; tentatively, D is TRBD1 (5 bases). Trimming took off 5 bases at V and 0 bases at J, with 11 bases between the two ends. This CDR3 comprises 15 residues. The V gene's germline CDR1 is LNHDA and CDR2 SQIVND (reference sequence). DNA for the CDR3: TGTGCCAGTAGTCCTACAGGTTTTAGCAATCAGCCCCAGCATTTT. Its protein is CASSPTGFSNQPQHF.